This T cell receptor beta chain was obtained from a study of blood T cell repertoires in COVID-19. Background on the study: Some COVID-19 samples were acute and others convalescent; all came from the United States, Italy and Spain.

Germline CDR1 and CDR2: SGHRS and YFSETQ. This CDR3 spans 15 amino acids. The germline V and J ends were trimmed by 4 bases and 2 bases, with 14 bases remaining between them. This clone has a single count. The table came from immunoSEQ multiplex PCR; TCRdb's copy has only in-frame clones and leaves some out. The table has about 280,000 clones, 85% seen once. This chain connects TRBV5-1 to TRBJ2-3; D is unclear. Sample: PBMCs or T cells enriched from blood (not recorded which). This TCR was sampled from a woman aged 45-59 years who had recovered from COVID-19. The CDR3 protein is CASSLAPPNTDTQYF. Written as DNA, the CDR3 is TGCGCCAGCAGCCTGGCCCCCCCAAACACAGATACGCAGTATTTT. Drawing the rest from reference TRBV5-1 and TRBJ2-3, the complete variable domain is KAGVTQTPRYLIKTRGQQVTLSCSPISGHRSVSWYQQTPGQGLQFLFEYFSETQRNKGNFPGRFSGRQFSNSRSEMNVSTLELGDSALYLCASSLAPPNTDTQYFGPGTRLTVL.